This T cell receptor beta chain came from a study of cytomegalovirus exposure and HLA in healthy donors. Overall study findings and caveats: In all likelihood, a cluster of highly shared sequence variants was a sequencing artifact. The study listed roughly 150 cytomegalovirus-associated TCR beta chains. Analyses of presence and absence presupposed an approximately uniform sequencing depth across donors.

Germline-derived CDR1 and CDR2 are SGHDN and FVKESK. This CDR3 is built from 18 residues. With V trimmed by 1 base and J by 2 bases, 10 bases remained unmatched. The PCR employed 60 Vbeta primers together with 13 Jbeta primers. Repertoires were generated with immunoSEQ multiplex PCR, while TCRdb's copy carries only in-frame clones and drops some. The sample lists some 170,000 clones, 82% occurring once. As regards this clone: The antigen remains unidentified.

Sequences were obtained from PBMCs. The source of this sequence is a girl between 5 and 17 years old in good health and CMV-seropositive. This chain uses TRBV14 with TRBJ2-7; 11 bases align to TRBD2. CDR3: CASSQAPRLAGLTYEQYF. The CDR3 DNA reads TGTGCCAGCAGCCAAGCCCCTCGACTAGCGGGGCTCACCTACGAGCAGTACTTC.